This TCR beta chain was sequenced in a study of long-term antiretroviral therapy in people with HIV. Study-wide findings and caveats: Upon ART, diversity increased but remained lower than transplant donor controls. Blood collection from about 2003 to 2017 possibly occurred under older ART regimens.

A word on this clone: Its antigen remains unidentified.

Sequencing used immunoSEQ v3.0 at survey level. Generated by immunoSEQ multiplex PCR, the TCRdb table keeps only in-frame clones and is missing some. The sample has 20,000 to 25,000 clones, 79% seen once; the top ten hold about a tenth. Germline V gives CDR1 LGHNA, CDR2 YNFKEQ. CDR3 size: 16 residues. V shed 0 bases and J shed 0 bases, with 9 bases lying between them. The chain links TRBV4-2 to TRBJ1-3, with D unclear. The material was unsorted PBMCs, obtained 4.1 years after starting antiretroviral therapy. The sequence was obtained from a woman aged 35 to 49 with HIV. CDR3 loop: CASSQESSASGNTIYF. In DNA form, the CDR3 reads TGTGCCAGCAGCCAAGAGAGTTCGGCCTCTGGAAACACCATATATTTT.